The rows below give T cell receptor beta chains drawn from one sample of a study of OX40 agonist ivuxolimab in advanced cancers. The repertoire was sequenced with immunoSEQ multiplex PCR; TCRdb's copy has only in-frame clones and lacks some. The sample holds about 70,000 clones; approximately 82% are singletons and the top ten take approximately 5.1%. This sample comprised CD4+ or CD8+ T cells sorted from blood, obtained in a trial of the OX40 agonist ivuxolimab. These receptors were taken from an adult with an advanced solid tumor such as melanoma, head and neck, liver or kidney cancer. Both conserved end residues are part of each CDR3. The D gene is left open where the match is weak. Not every row has a clone size; where given, it reads once, few, many or a size class.

v_gene,j_gene,d_gene,len,abundance,CDR3aa,CDR3nt
TRBV7-2,TRBJ2-5,TRBD2,16,-,CASSHTSGSIQETQYF,TGTGCCAGCAGCCATACTAGCGGATCAATCCAAGAGACCCAGTACTTC
TRBV19,TRBJ2-5,TRBD1,16,-,CASSIGQGATGETQYF,TGTGCCAGTAGTATAGGACAGGGGGCGACCGGAGAGACCCAGTACTTC
TRBV28,TRBJ2-2,-,16,-,CASSSARPPYTGELFF,TGTGCCAGCAGTTCGGCCAGACCCCCTTACACCGGGGAGCTGTTTTTT
TRBV11-2,TRBJ2-5,-,14,-,CASSLEAGAGTQYF,TGTGCCAGCAGCTTAGAGGCGGGGGCAGGGACCCAGTACTTC
TRBV27,TRBJ1-5,-,13,-,CASSLNLRGPQHF,TGTGCCAGCAGTTTAAACTTGAGAGGGCCCCAGCATTTT
TRBV2,TRBJ1-5,-,16,-,CASSIRAPEGNQPQHF,TGTGCCAGCAGCATCAGGGCCCCGGAGGGGAATCAGCCCCAGCATTTT
TRBV2,TRBJ2-7,TRBD1,17,-,CASSETLPGQVIYEQYF,TGTGCCAGCAGTGAAACCCTACCGGGACAGGTGATCTACGAGCAGTACTTC
TRBV29-1,TRBJ1-2,-,12,-,CSVVLGLYGYTF,TGCAGCGTTGTACTCGGCCTCTATGGCTACACCTTC
TRBV5-1,TRBJ2-5,-,14,-,CASSLGRPTETQYF,TGCGCCAGCAGCTTAGGGCGGCCCACGGAGACCCAGTACTTC
TRBV7-9,TRBJ1-2,TRBD1,14,-,CASTERQGVYGYTF,TGTGCCAGCACCGAACGACAGGGTGTCTATGGCTACACCTTC
TRBV7-2,TRBJ2-3,TRBD2,16,few,CASSLDGTSGSGTQYF,TGTGCCAGCAGCTTAGATGGGACTAGCGGGAGTGGTACGCAGTATTTT
TRBV6-1,TRBJ2-3,-,14,-,CASAVSLGADTQYF,TGTGCCAGCGCTGTGTCCTTGGGCGCAGATACGCAGTATTTT
TRBV28,TRBJ1-2,-,16,-,CASSLPGAQDLYGYTF,TGTGCCAGCAGTTTACCCGGGGCCCAGGACTTGTATGGCTACACCTTC
TRBV5-1,TRBJ1-3,-,16,once,CASSLLAGNSGNTIYF,TGCGCCAGCAGCTTGCTAGCGGGAAACTCTGGAAACACCATATATTTT
TRBV19,TRBJ1-1,-,13,-,CASSIRENTEAFF,TGTGCCAGTAGTATCAGGGAAAACACTGAAGCTTTCTTT
TRBV14,TRBJ2-7,-,14,few,CASSLFGQPYEQYF,TGTGCCAGCAGCCTATTTGGGCAGCCCTACGAGCAGTACTTC
TRBV5-4,TRBJ2-1,TRBD2,14,-,CASSFGGSVGEQFF,TGTGCCAGCAGCTTCGGCGGGAGTGTAGGTGAGCAGTTCTTC
TRBV6-5,TRBJ2-7,-,15,-,CASSLRTALTYEQYF,TGTGCCAGCAGTCTACGGACAGCACTAACCTACGAGCAGTACTTC
TRBV7-9,TRBJ2-5,-,13,-,CASSLGLRETQYF,TGTGCCAGCAGCTTAGGCCTACGGGAGACCCAGTACTTC
TRBV2,TRBJ2-3,TRBD1,15,-,CASSPGRGGADTQYF,TGTGCCAGCAGTCCAGGTAGAGGGGGCGCAGATACGCAGTATTTT
TRBV2,TRBJ1-4,TRBD1,20,-,CASSEGLTGQGARGNEKLFF,TGTGCCAGCAGTGAAGGGCTGACGGGACAGGGGGCGCGTGGTAATGAAAAACTGTTTTTT
TRBV28,TRBJ1-5,-,13,-,CASSSIPQYHQHF,TGTGCCAGCAGTTCGATACCCCAATACCACCAGCATTTT
TRBV4-1,TRBJ1-5,-,15,-,CASSQEVGGGQPQHF,TGCGCCAGCAGCCAAGAAGTAGGAGGAGGACAGCCCCAGCATTTT
TRBV5-1,TRBJ1-1,-,14,-,CASSLGVLAVEAFF,TGCGCCAGCAGCTTGGGCGTTCTAGCCGTTGAAGCTTTCTTT
TRBV2,TRBJ2-3,-,13,-,CASSQTFTDTQYF,TGTGCCAGCAGTCAGACGTTCACGGATACGCAGTATTTT
TRBV19,TRBJ2-4,TRBD1,13,-,CASSPGQGNIQYF,TGTGCCAGTAGCCCGGGACAGGGAAACATTCAGTACTTC
TRBV5-1,TRBJ2-3,TRBD2,16,-,CASSLRTSGEGDTQYF,TGCGCCAGCAGCCTCAGGACTAGCGGGGAGGGAGATACGCAGTATTTT